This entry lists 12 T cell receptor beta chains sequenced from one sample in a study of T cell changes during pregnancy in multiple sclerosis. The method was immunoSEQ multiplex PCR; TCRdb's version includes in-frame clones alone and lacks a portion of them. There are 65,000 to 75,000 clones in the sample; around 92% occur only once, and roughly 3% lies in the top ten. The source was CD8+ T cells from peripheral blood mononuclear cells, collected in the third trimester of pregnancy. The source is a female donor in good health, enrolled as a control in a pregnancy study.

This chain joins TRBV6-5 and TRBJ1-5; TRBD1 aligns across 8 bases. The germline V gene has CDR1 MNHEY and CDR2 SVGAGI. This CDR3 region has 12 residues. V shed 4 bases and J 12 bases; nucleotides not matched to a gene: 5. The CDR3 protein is CASSSRGRNQHF. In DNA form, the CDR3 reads TGTGCCAGCAGTTCCAGGGGGCGTAACCAGCATTTT.

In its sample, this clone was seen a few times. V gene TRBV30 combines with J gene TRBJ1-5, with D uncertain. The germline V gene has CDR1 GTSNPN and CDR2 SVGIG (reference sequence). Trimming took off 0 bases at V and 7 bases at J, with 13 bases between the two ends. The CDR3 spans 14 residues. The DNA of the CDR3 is TGTGCCTGGAGTGTGAGGGCCTTAGAGCAGCCCCAGCATTTT. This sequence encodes CAWSVRALEQPQHF. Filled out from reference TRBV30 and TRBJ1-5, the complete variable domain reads SQTIHQWPATLVQPVGSPLSLECTVEGTSNPNLYWYRQAAGRGLQLLFYSVGIGQISSEVPQNLSASRPQDRQFILSSKKLLLSDSGFYLCAWSVRALEQPQHFGDGTRLSIL.

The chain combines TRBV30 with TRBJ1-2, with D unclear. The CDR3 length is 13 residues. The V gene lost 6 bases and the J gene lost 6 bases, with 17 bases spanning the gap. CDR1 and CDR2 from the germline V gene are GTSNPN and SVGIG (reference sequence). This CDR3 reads CACRIQLVDGYTF. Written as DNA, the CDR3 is TGTGCCTGCAGGATACAGTTAGTTGATGGCTACACCTTC.

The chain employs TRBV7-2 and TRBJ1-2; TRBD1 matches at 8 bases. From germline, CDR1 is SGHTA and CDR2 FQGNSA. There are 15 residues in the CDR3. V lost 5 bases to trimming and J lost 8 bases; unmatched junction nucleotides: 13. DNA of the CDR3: TGTGCCAGCAGCCTACTCCGGGACAGGAAGGCGGGCTACACCTTC. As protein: CASSLLRDRKAGYTF.

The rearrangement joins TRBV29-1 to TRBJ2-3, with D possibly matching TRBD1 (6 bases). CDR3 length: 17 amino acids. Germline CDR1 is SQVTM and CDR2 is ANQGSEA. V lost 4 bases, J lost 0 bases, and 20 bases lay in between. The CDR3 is CSVVWTEYQRSTDTQYF. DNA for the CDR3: TGCAGCGTTGTATGGACAGAATACCAAAGAAGCACAGATACGCAGTATTTT.

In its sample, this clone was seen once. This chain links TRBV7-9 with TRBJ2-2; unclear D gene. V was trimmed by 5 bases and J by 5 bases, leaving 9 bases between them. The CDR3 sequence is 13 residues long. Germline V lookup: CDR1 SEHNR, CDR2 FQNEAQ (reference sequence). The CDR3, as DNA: TGTGCCAGCAGCCCCATAGAAACCGGGGAGCTGTTTTTT. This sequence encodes CASSPIETGELFF.

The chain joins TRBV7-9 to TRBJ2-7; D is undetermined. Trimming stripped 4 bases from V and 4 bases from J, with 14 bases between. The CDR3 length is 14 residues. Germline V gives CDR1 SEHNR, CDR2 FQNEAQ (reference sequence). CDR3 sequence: CASSSTRSRYEQYF. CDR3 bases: TGTGCCAGCAGCTCAACACGTTCCAGGTACGAGCAGTACTTC.

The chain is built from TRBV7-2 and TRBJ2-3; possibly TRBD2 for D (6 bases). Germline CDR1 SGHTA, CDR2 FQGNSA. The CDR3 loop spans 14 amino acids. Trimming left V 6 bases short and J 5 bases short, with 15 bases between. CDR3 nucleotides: TGTGCCAGCAGGCAATCGGGGGTGGAAGATACGCAGTATTTT. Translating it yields CASRQSGVEDTQYF.

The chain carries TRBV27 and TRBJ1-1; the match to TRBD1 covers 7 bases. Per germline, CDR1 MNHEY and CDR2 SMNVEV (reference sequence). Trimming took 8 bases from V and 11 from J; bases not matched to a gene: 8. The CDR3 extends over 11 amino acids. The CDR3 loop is CASGDRVRAFF. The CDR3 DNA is TGTGCCAGCGGTGACAGGGTGCGGGCTTTCTTT.

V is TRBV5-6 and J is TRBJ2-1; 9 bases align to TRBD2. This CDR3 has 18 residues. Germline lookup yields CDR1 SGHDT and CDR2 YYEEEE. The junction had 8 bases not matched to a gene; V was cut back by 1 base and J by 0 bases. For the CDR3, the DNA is TGTGCCAGCAGCTTGACCAGGACTAGCGCCAGCTCCTACAATGAGCAGTTCTTC. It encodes CASSLTRTSASSYNEQFF.

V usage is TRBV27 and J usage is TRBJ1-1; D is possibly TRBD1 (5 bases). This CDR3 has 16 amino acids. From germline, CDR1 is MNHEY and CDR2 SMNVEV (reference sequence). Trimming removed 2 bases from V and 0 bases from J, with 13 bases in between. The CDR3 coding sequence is TGTGCCAGCAGTTTAGGGGGAGGCGTTTTGAACACTGAAGCTTTCTTT. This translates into CASSLGGGVLNTEAFF.

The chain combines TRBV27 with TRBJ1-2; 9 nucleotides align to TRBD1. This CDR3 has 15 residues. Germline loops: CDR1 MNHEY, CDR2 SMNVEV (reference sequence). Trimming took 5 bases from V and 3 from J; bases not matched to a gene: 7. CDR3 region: CASSPGQGFYYGYTF. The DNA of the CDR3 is TGTGCCAGCAGTCCGGGACAGGGATTTTACTATGGCTACACCTTC.